A selection of T cell receptor beta chains follows, all from one sample in a study of shared clonotypes between healthy human individuals. The repertoire was sequenced with immunoSEQ multiplex PCR; TCRdb's copy has only in-frame clones and lacks some. Of about 340,000 clones listed, around four fifths are singletons. The material sequenced was memory CD4+ T cells sorted from blood. The source of these receptors is a man between 25 and 39 years old in good health. CDR3s include the opening cysteine and the closing phenylalanine or tryptophan. D genes are given only for firm matches. Clone size is not always given. Where it is, it says once, few, many or a class for expanded clones.

cdr3_aa: CASSSAGGLAGGYEQYF; cdr3_nt: TGCGCCAGCAGCTCCGCTGGGGGGCTAGCGGGAGGTTACGAGCAGTACTTC; v_call: TRBV5-1; j_call: TRBJ2-7; d_call: TRBD2; clone_size: NA
cdr3_aa: CASSGVRQYSNQPQHF; cdr3_nt: TGTGCCAGCAGTGGGGTCAGGCAGTATAGCAATCAGCCCCAGCATTTT; v_call: TRBV2; j_call: TRBJ1-5; d_call: NA; clone_size: many
cdr3_aa: CASSGLAGSLDKNIQYF; cdr3_nt: TGTGCCAGCAGTGGTCTAGCGGGCTCCCTTGACAAAAACATTCAGTACTTC; v_call: TRBV6-1; j_call: TRBJ2-4; d_call: TRBD2; clone_size: few
cdr3_aa: CASSFGPTTNTEAFF; cdr3_nt: TGTGCCAGCAGTTTTGGCCCCACAACGAACACTGAAGCTTTCTTT; v_call: TRBV28; j_call: TRBJ1-1; d_call: NA; clone_size: NA
cdr3_aa: CASSPLQSYNEQFF; cdr3_nt: TGTGCCAGCAGCCCCCTCCAGAGCTACAATGAGCAGTTCTTC; v_call: TRBV7-7; j_call: TRBJ2-1; d_call: NA; clone_size: few
cdr3_aa: CASSVGQGVSGANVLTF; cdr3_nt: TGTGCCAGCAGTGTGGGACAGGGCGTCTCTGGGGCCAACGTCCTGACTTTC; v_call: TRBV7-8; j_call: TRBJ2-6; d_call: TRBD1; clone_size: few
cdr3_aa: CASSLELAGSSEQFF; cdr3_nt: TGTGCCAGCAGCTTAGAACTAGCGGGATCGAGTGAGCAGTTCTTC; v_call: TRBV7-2; j_call: TRBJ2-1; d_call: TRBD2; clone_size: once
cdr3_aa: CASSLVGGARRDEQFF; cdr3_nt: TGTGCCAGCAGCTTAGTGGGGGGAGCGCGCAGAGATGAGCAGTTCTTC; v_call: TRBV7-9; j_call: TRBJ2-1; d_call: NA; clone_size: few
cdr3_aa: CASSLADDSNYGYTF; cdr3_nt: TGTGCCAGCAGTTTGGCGGACGACAGTAACTATGGCTACACCTTC; v_call: TRBV28; j_call: TRBJ1-2; d_call: NA; clone_size: few
cdr3_aa: CASRGTGGRYEQYF; cdr3_nt: TGTGCCAGCAGGGGGACAGGGGGGAGATACGAGCAGTACTTC; v_call: TRBV2; j_call: TRBJ2-7; d_call: TRBD1; clone_size: once
cdr3_aa: CASSLIRYQGAGELFF; cdr3_nt: TGTGCCAGCAGCTTAATTCGGTACCAGGGGGCCGGGGAGCTGTTTTTT; v_call: TRBV7-8; j_call: TRBJ2-2; d_call: TRBD1; clone_size: NA
cdr3_aa: CASSGGHGVAGELFF; cdr3_nt: TGTGCCAGCTCCGGGGGACATGGCGTTGCCGGGGAGCTGTTTTTT; v_call: TRBV6-4; j_call: TRBJ2-2; d_call: NA; clone_size: NA
cdr3_aa: CASIIVNEQFF; cdr3_nt: TGTGCCAGCATAATTGTGAATGAGCAGTTCTTC; v_call: TRBV2; j_call: TRBJ2-1; d_call: NA; clone_size: few
cdr3_aa: CASTLTGSTEQYF; cdr3_nt: TGTGCCAGCACCTTGACAGGTTCTACCGAGCAGTACTTC; v_call: TRBV5-4; j_call: TRBJ2-7; d_call: NA; clone_size: few
cdr3_aa: CASSYRGQYSNQPQHF; cdr3_nt: TGTGCCAGCAGTTACAGAGGACAGTATAGCAATCAGCCCCAGCATTTT; v_call: TRBV6-6; j_call: TRBJ1-5; d_call: NA; clone_size: few
cdr3_aa: CASSVGATEWEQFF; cdr3_nt: TGTGCCAGCAGCGTAGGGGCGACTGAATGGGAGCAGTTCTTC; v_call: TRBV9; j_call: TRBJ2-1; d_call: NA; clone_size: NA
cdr3_aa: CASSDGGSSTDTQYF; cdr3_nt: TGCGCCAGCAGTGACGGCGGTTCCTCCACAGATACGCAGTATTTT; v_call: TRBV10-1; j_call: TRBJ2-3; d_call: NA; clone_size: NA
cdr3_aa: CASSLEPLTGGTEAFF; cdr3_nt: TGCGCCAGCAGCTTGGAGCCCCTCACAGGGGGCACTGAAGCTTTCTTT; v_call: TRBV5-1; j_call: TRBJ1-1; d_call: TRBD1; clone_size: many
cdr3_aa: CASSGLAGGYETQYF; cdr3_nt: TGTGCCAGCAGCGGACTAGCGGGAGGGTATGAGACCCAGTACTTC; v_call: TRBV6-1; j_call: TRBJ2-5; d_call: TRBD2; clone_size: NA
cdr3_aa: CASRLWTDGYTF; cdr3_nt: TGTGCCAGCAGACTCTGGACAGATGGCTACACCTTC; v_call: TRBV28; j_call: TRBJ1-2; d_call: NA; clone_size: NA
cdr3_aa: CASSTILNTGELFF; cdr3_nt: TGTGCCAGCAGCACAATATTAAACACCGGGGAGCTGTTTTTT; v_call: TRBV7-6; j_call: TRBJ2-2; d_call: NA; clone_size: NA
cdr3_aa: CASRRQGSAYEQYF; cdr3_nt: TGTGCCAGCAGACGACAGGGTTCAGCATACGAGCAGTACTTC; v_call: TRBV28; j_call: TRBJ2-7; d_call: TRBD1; clone_size: NA
cdr3_aa: CASSRGSSGSREQYF; cdr3_nt: TGTGCCAGCAGTCGGGGGTCTAGCGGGAGTCGCGAGCAGTACTTC; v_call: TRBV6-1; j_call: TRBJ2-7; d_call: TRBD2; clone_size: many
cdr3_aa: CASSLSGRRTGELFF; cdr3_nt: TGTGCCAGCAGCTTATCCGGGAGACGCACCGGGGAGCTGTTTTTT; v_call: TRBV11-2; j_call: TRBJ2-2; d_call: NA; clone_size: NA
cdr3_aa: CASSLGGTDYGYTF; cdr3_nt: TGTGCCAGCAGCTTAGGGGGGACGGACTATGGCTACACCTTC; v_call: TRBV7-2; j_call: TRBJ1-2; d_call: NA; clone_size: NA
cdr3_aa: CASSLAGQGLGYTF; cdr3_nt: TGTGCCAGCAGCTTGGCGGGACAGGGTCTCGGCTACACCTTC; v_call: TRBV5-4; j_call: TRBJ1-2; d_call: TRBD1; clone_size: NA
cdr3_aa: CASSHRDSNQPQHF; cdr3_nt: TGTGCCAGCAGTCACAGGGATAGCAATCAGCCCCAGCATTTT; v_call: TRBV27; j_call: TRBJ1-5; d_call: NA; clone_size: NA
cdr3_aa: CASSLEAGVAGGLFF; cdr3_nt: TGTGCCAGCAGCTTGGAAGCGGGAGTAGCCGGGGGGCTGTTTTTT; v_call: TRBV5-4; j_call: TRBJ2-2; d_call: TRBD2; clone_size: NA
cdr3_aa: CASSPDPTLGANQPQHF; cdr3_nt: TGTGCCAGCAGCCCTGACCCTACCCTGGGAGCCAATCAGCCCCAGCATTTT; v_call: TRBV7-8; j_call: TRBJ1-5; d_call: NA; clone_size: NA
cdr3_aa: CASSEGASYIRIQYF; cdr3_nt: TGCGCCAGCAGTGAAGGGGCGTCCTATATTAGGATTCAGTACTTC; v_call: TRBV10-2; j_call: TRBJ2-4; d_call: NA; clone_size: many
cdr3_aa: CSAKPHGYTF; cdr3_nt: TGCAGTGCCAAACCTCATGGCTACACCTTC; v_call: TRBV20-1; j_call: TRBJ1-2; d_call: NA; clone_size: NA
cdr3_aa: CASSIFPGTGNTEAFF; cdr3_nt: TGTGCCAGTAGTATTTTTCCCGGGACAGGGAACACTGAAGCTTTCTTT; v_call: TRBV19; j_call: TRBJ1-1; d_call: TRBD1; clone_size: many
cdr3_aa: CASRQLAGRADTQYF; cdr3_nt: TGTGCCAGCAGACAACTAGCGGGAAGAGCGGATACGCAGTATTTT; v_call: TRBV6-1; j_call: TRBJ2-3; d_call: TRBD2; clone_size: NA
cdr3_aa: CASGLVPDYTEAFF; cdr3_nt: TGTGCTAGTGGTTTGGTCCCGGATTACACTGAAGCTTTCTTT; v_call: TRBV12-5; j_call: TRBJ1-1; d_call: NA; clone_size: few
cdr3_aa: CASSLELGSSYEQYF; cdr3_nt: TGTGCCAGCAGCTTGGAACTAGGGAGCTCCTACGAGCAGTACTTC; v_call: TRBV5-4; j_call: TRBJ2-7; d_call: NA; clone_size: NA
cdr3_aa: CASSARTGPTDTQYF; cdr3_nt: TGTGCCAGCAGTGCCAGGACAGGCCCCACAGATACGCAGTATTTT; v_call: TRBV27; j_call: TRBJ2-3; d_call: TRBD1; clone_size: NA
cdr3_aa: CASSLLGKETQYF; cdr3_nt: TGTGCCAGCAGCTTACTGGGAAAAGAGACCCAGTACTTC; v_call: TRBV7-9; j_call: TRBJ2-5; d_call: NA; clone_size: NA
cdr3_aa: CASSTYQETQYF; cdr3_nt: TGTGCCAGCTCAACGTACCAAGAGACCCAGTACTTC; v_call: TRBV18; j_call: TRBJ2-5; d_call: NA; clone_size: NA
cdr3_aa: CASSYPSGLSTDTQYF; cdr3_nt: TGTGCCAGCAGCTACCCCTCAGGGTTGTCCACAGATACGCAGTATTTT; v_call: TRBV5-6; j_call: TRBJ2-3; d_call: NA; clone_size: NA
cdr3_aa: CASSFYNSGANVLTF; cdr3_nt: TGTGCCAGCAGTTTCTACAATTCTGGGGCCAACGTCCTGACTTTC; v_call: TRBV27; j_call: TRBJ2-6; d_call: NA; clone_size: NA
cdr3_aa: CASRTSTGRNSPLHF; cdr3_nt: TGTGCCAGCAGAACCTCGACAGGACGTAATTCACCCCTCCACTTT; v_call: TRBV6-5; j_call: TRBJ1-6; d_call: NA; clone_size: once
cdr3_aa: CSSTVSGLAGTGELFF; cdr3_nt: TGCTCCAGCACCGTATCGGGACTAGCGGGGACCGGGGAGTTGTTTTTT; v_call: TRBV10-1; j_call: TRBJ2-2; d_call: TRBD2; clone_size: NA
cdr3_aa: CAISPDRDKKYF; cdr3_nt: TGTGCCATCAGCCCCGACAGGGATAAAAAGTACTTC; v_call: TRBV10-3; j_call: TRBJ2-7; d_call: TRBD1; clone_size: NA
cdr3_aa: CASVFGLAEDNEQFF; cdr3_nt: TGCGCCAGCGTATTCGGGCTAGCGGAGGACAATGAGCAGTTCTTC; v_call: TRBV5-1; j_call: TRBJ2-1; d_call: TRBD2; clone_size: once
cdr3_aa: CAIKRGGEGNQPQHF; cdr3_nt: TGTGCCATCAAAAGGGGAGGGGAAGGCAATCAGCCCCAGCATTTT; v_call: TRBV10-3; j_call: TRBJ1-5; d_call: NA; clone_size: NA
cdr3_aa: CASSEGTVLDVQYF; cdr3_nt: TGCGCCAGCAGTGAAGGGACCGTCTTGGATGTGCAGTACTTC; v_call: TRBV10-1; j_call: TRBJ2-7; d_call: NA; clone_size: few
cdr3_aa: CASSLGSRVGGETQYF; cdr3_nt: TGTGCCAGCAGCCTCGGGAGTCGTGTGGGGGGAGAGACCCAGTACTTC; v_call: TRBV7-9; j_call: TRBJ2-5; d_call: NA; clone_size: NA
cdr3_aa: CASSLAAASYEQYF; cdr3_nt: TGTGCCAGCAGCTTAGCTGCAGCTTCCTACGAGCAGTACTTC; v_call: TRBV7-9; j_call: TRBJ2-7; d_call: NA; clone_size: few
cdr3_aa: CASSERNYGYTF; cdr3_nt: TGTGCCAGCAGTGAACGGAACTATGGCTACACCTTC; v_call: TRBV2; j_call: TRBJ1-2; d_call: NA; clone_size: NA
cdr3_aa: CASSLSAGRAGDSYEQYF; cdr3_nt: TGTGCCAGCAGTTTATCCGCTGGGAGAGCGGGAGATTCCTACGAGCAGTACTTC; v_call: TRBV27; j_call: TRBJ2-7; d_call: TRBD2; clone_size: NA